In its sample, the clone carrying this T cell receptor beta chain was seen a few times. These data belong to a study of T cell repertoires in cytomegalovirus infection. Study at large: Public TCR beta signatures were indicative of both CMV infection and a matching HLA type.

V was cut by 4 bases and J by 9 bases, with 12 bases left in between. This CDR3 region has 13 residues. Germline V gives CDR1 SGHAT, CDR2 FQNNGV. Using its own MiXCR run on the reads, TCRdb lists one record per CDR3 protein. Among 200,000 or so distinct CDR3 sequences listed, approximately 28% were seen once. The clonotype originates from a human donor in good health (CMV status not recorded). Some clones in this sample may be carry-over from other donors' samples. V usage is TRBV11-2 and J usage is TRBJ2-2; possibly TRBD1 or TRBD2 for D (5 bases each). Specimen: PBMCs. The CDR3 DNA sequence: TGTGCCAGCAGCTCCGGGGCGTTCCGGGAGCTGTTTTTT. Translation gives CASSSGAFRELFF.